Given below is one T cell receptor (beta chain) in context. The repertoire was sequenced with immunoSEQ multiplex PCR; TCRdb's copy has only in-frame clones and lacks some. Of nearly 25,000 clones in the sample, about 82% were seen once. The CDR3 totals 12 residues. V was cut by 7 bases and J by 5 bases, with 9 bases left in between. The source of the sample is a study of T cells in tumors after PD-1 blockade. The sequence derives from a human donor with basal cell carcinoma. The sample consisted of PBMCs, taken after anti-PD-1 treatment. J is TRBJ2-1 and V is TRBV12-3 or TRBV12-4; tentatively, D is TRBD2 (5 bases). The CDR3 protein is CASKWRHNEQFF. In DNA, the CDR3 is TGTGCCAGCAAATGGAGGCACAATGAGCAGTTCTTC.